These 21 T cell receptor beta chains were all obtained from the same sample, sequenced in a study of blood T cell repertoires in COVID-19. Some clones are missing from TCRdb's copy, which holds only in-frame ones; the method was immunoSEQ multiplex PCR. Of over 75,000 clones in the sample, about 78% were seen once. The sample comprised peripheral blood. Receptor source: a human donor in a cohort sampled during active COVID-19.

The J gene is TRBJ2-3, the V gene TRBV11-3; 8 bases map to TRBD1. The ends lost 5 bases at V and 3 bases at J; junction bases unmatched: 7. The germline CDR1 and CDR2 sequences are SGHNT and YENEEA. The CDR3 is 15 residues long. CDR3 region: CASSPRTGKTDTQYF. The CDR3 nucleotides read TGTGCCAGCAGCCCGCGGACAGGGAAGACAGATACGCAGTATTTT.

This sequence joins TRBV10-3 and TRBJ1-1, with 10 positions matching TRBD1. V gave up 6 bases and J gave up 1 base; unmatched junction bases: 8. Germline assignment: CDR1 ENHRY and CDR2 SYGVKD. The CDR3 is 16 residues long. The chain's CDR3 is CAIRERQGAPNTEAFF. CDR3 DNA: TGTGCCATCAGGGAAAGACAGGGGGCACCGAACACTGAAGCTTTCTTT.

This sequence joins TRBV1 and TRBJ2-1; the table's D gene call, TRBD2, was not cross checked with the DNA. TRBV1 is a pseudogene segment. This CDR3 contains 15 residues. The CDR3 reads CTSSQGDGSYNEQFF. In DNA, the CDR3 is TGCACCAGCAGCCAAGGAGACGGGTCCTACAATGAGCAGTTCTTC.

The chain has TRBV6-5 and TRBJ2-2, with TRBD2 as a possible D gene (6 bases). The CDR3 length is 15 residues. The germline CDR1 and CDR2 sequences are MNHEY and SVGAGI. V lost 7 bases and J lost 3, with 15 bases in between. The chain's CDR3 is CASIGWGGHTGELFF. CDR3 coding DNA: TGTGCCAGCATAGGTTGGGGAGGACACACCGGGGAGCTGTTTTTT.

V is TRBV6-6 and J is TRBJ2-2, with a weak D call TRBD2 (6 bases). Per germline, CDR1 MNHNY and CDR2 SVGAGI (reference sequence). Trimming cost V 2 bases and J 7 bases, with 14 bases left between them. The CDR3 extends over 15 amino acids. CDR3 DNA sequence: TGTGCCAGCAGTTACAGGGCTAGCGATGGCGGGGAGCTGTTTTTT. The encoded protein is CASSYRASDGGELFF.

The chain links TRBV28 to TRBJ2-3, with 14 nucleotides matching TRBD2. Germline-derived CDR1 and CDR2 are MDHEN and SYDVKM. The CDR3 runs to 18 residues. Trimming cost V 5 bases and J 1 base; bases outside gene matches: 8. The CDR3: CASSNRLAGGLGTDTQYF. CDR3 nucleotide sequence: TGTGCCAGCAGTAACCGACTAGCGGGGGGGCTGGGCACAGATACGCAGTATTTT. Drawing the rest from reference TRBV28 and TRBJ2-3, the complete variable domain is DVKVTQSSRYLVKRTGEKVFLECVQDMDHENMFWYRQDPGLGLRLIYFSYDVKMKEKGDIPEGYSVSREKKERFSLILESASTNQTSMYLCASSNRLAGGLGTDTQYFGPGTRLTVL.

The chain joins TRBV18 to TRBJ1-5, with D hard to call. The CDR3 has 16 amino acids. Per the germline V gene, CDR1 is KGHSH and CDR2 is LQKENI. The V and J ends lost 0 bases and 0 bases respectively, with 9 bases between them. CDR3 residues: CASSPPYSYSNQPQHF. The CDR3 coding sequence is TGTGCCAGCTCACCACCGTACAGTTATAGCAATCAGCCCCAGCATTTT.

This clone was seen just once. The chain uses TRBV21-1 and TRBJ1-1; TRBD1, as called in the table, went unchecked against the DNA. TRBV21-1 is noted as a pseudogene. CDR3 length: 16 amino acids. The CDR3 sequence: CASRKFRGRMNTEAFF. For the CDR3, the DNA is TGTGCCAGCAGGAAATTCAGGGGCCGAATGAACACTGAAGCTTTCTTT.

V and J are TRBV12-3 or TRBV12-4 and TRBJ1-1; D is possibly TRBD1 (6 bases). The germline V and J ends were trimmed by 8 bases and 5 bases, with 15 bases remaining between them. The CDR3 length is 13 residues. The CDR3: CASQQGRGTEAFF. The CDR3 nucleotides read TGTGCCAGCCAACAGGGTCGGGGAACTGAAGCTTTCTTT.

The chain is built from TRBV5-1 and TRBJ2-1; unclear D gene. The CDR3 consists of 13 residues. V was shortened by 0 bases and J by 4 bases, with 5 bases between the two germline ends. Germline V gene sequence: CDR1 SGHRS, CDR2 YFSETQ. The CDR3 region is CASSLGAYNEQFF. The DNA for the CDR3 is TGCGCCAGCAGCTTGGGAGCTTACAATGAGCAGTTCTTC.

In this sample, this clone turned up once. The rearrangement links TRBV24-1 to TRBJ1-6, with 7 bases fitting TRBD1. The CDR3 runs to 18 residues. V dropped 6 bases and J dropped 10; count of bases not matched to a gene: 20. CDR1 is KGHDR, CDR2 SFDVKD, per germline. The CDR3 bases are TGTGCCACCAGTATCCCCGGACAGGTCCGGCGGTTTATATCACCCCTCCACTTT. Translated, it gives CATSIPGQVRRFISPLHF.

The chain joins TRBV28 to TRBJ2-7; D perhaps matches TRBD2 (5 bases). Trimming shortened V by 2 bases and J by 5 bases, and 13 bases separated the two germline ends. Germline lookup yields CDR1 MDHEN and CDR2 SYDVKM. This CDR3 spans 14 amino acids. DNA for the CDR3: TGTGCCAGCAGTTTAGGGCGACGGGGAGACGAGCAGTACGTC. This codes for CASSLGRRGDEQYV.

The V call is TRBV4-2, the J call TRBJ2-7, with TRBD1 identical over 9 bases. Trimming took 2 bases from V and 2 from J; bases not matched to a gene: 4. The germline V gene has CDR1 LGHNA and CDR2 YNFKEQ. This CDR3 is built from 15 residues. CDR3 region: CASSQPGQGTYEQYF. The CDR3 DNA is TGTGCCAGCAGCCAACCGGGACAGGGAACCTACGAGCAGTACTTC.

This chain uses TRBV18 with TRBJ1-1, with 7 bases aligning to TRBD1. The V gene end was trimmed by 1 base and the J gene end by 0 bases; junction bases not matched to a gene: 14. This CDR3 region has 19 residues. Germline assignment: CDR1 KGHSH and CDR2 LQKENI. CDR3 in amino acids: CASSPRPGGQGQMNTEAFF. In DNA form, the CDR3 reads TGTGCCAGCTCACCACGACCAGGGGGGCAGGGACAGATGAACACTGAAGCTTTCTTT.

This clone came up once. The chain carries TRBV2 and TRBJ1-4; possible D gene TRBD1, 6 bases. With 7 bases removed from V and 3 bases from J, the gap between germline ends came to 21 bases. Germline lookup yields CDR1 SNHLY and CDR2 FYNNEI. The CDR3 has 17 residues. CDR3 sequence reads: CASTQRGGGLANEKLFF. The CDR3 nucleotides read TGTGCCAGCACCCAACGAGGGGGAGGGTTGGCTAATGAAAAACTGTTTTTT.

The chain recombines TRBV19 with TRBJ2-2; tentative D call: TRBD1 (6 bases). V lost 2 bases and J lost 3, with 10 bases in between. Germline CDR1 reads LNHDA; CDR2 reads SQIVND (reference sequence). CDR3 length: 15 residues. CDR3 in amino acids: CASSIKGVYTGELFF. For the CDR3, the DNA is TGTGCCAGTAGTATAAAGGGGGTATACACCGGGGAGCTGTTTTTT.

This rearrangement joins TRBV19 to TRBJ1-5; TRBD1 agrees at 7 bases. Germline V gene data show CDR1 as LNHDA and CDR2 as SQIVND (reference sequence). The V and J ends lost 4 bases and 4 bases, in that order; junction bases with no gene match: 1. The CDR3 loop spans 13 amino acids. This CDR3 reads CASSKDRNQPQHF. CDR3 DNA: TGTGCCAGTAGTAAGGACAGGAATCAGCCCCAGCATTTT.

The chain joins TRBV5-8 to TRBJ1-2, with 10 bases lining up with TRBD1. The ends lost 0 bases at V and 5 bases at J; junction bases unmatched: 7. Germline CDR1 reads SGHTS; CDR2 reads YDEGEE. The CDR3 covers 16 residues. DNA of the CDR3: TGTGCCAGCAGCTTGGTAGTGACAGGGGGCAAGTATGGCTACACCTTC. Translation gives CASSLVVTGGKYGYTF.

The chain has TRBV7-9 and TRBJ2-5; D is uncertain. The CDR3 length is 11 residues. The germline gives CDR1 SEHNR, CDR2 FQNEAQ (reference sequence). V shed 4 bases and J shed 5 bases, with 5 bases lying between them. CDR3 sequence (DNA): TGTGCCAGCAGCTCCCTTGAGACCCAGTACTTC. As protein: CASSSLETQYF.

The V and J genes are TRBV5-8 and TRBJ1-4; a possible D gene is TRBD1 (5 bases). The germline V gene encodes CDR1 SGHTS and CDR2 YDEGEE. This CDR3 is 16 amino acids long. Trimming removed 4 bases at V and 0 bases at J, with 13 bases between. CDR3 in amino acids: CASSPRTRATNEKLFF. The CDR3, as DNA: TGTGCCAGCAGCCCCCGGACACGAGCAACTAATGAAAAACTGTTTTTT.

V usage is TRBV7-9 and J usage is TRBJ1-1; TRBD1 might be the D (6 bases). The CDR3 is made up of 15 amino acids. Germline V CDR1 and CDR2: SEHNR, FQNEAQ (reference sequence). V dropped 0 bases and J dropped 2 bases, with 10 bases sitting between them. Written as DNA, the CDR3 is TGTGCCAGCAGCTTAGCCGACAGGTTAAACACTGAAGCTTTCTTT. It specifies CASSLADRLNTEAFF.